The rows below give T cell receptor beta chains drawn from one sample of a study of vaccination and CD4 T cells after COVID-19. These receptors are not linked to any known antigen. TCRdb used MiXCR to reprocess the PCR reads, holding one entry per CDR3 protein. The table includes approximately 20,000 distinct CDR3 sequences, 56% detected once. Sequenced input: CD4+ T cells from blood, cultured in vitro. The receptors shown here come from a human donor who had recovered from COVID-19. The CDR3 runs from the conserved cysteine through the conserved F or W. A D gene is named only where the DNA matches it firmly. Clone size is shown for a subset of rows, as once, few, many or a class of expanded clone.

V gene	D gene	clone size	J gene	CDR3 protein	CDR3 DNA
TRBV18	-	-	TRBJ1-2	CASSLPGTSNYGYTF	TGTGCCAGCTCACTCCCCGGGACCTCTAACTATGGCTACACCTTC
TRBV7-2	TRBD2	-	TRBJ2-1	CASSLAGLLERGYNEQFF	TGTGCCAGCAGCTTAGCGGGGCTTCTGGAGCGGGGCTACAATGAGCAGTTCTTC
TRBV18	TRBD1	once	TRBJ1-2	CASSPPGQGANYGYTF	TGTGCCAGCTCACCTCCGGGACAGGGAGCTAACTATGGCTACACCTTC
TRBV5-1	TRBD1	-	TRBJ2-5	CASSSGTGQETQYF	TGCGCCAGCAGCTCCGGGACAGGGCAAGAGACCCAGTACTTC
TRBV6-5	-	-	TRBJ1-2	CASSYRGTGTSNYGYTF	TGTGCCAGCAGTTACCGCGGGACCGGCACTTCTAACTATGGCTACACCTTC
TRBV6-2/TRBV6-3	TRBD1	few	TRBJ1-5	CASSYPRQGPSNQPQHF	TGTGCCAGCAGTTACCCTCGACAGGGTCCTAGCAATCAGCCCCAGCATTTT
TRBV30	TRBD1	few	TRBJ2-2	CACPGDRGVTGELFF	TGTGCCTGCCCCGGGGACAGGGGGGTCACCGGGGAGCTGTTTTTT
TRBV2	-	-	TRBJ1-5	CASRGETGVNQPQHF	TGTGCCAGCAGAGGGGAGACAGGCGTCAATCAGCCCCAGCATTTT
TRBV27	-	-	TRBJ2-7	CASSLSLDSTEQYF	TGTGCCAGCAGTTTATCCCTGGACAGTACCGAGCAGTACTTC
TRBV2	-	-	TRBJ1-1	CASKSSGGMNTEAFF	TGTGCCAGCAAAAGCAGTGGGGGTATGAACACTGAAGCTTTCTTT
TRBV18	TRBD1	once	TRBJ1-1	CASSGTGGTEAFF	TGTGCCAGCTCAGGGACAGGGGGCACTGAAGCTTTCTTT
TRBV7-2	-	-	TRBJ2-7	CASSLALGSEQYF	TGTGCCAGCAGCTTAGCGTTGGGGAGTGAGCAGTACTTC
TRBV20-1	TRBD1	few	TRBJ1-5	CSAGTLGTGGSNQPQHF	TGCAGTGCTGGGACCCTAGGGACAGGGGGCAGCAATCAGCCCCAGCATTTT
TRBV19	TRBD1	-	TRBJ1-2	CASSIPGGIGYTF	TGTGCCAGTAGTATCCCAGGGGGCATAGGCTACACCTTC
TRBV7-8	-	-	TRBJ1-2	CASSLDGNSIGYTF	TGTGCCAGCAGCTTAGACGGGAACAGCATTGGCTACACCTTC
TRBV6-5	-	few	TRBJ1-5	CASSYRGGTEPQHF	TGTGCCAGCAGTTACCGGGGGGGTACGGAGCCCCAGCATTTT
TRBV5-4	TRBD1	-	TRBJ1-1	CASSLAGTGSVNTEAFF	TGTGCCAGCAGCTTGGCCGGGACAGGGTCGGTGAACACTGAAGCTTTCTTT
TRBV2	TRBD2	-	TRBJ2-3	CASSGEGHGDTQYF	TGTGCCAGCAGTGGGGAGGGGCATGGAGATACGCAGTATTTT
TRBV2	-	few	TRBJ1-5	CASSGLHSNQPQHF	TGTGCCAGCTCGGGCTTACATAGCAATCAGCCCCAGCATTTT
TRBV19	-	-	TRBJ1-1	CATRGGMNTEAFF	TGTGCCACCCGGGGGGGAATGAACACTGAAGCTTTCTTT
TRBV6-5	-	-	TRBJ2-5	CASSYSWERETQYF	TGTGCCAGCAGTTACTCGTGGGAAAGGGAGACCCAGTACTTC
TRBV6-5	TRBD1	few	TRBJ1-6	CASSYGTASPLHF	TGTGCCAGCAGTTATGGGACAGCCTCACCCCTCCACTTT
TRBV7-6	-	few	TRBJ1-1	CASSSGWGTEAFF	TGTGCCAGCAGCTCAGGGTGGGGCACTGAAGCTTTCTTT
TRBV29-1	-	-	TRBJ1-1	CSVDRKNTEAFF	TGCAGCGTCGACAGGAAGAACACTGAAGCTTTCTTT
TRBV28	TRBD1	-	TRBJ1-6	CASSFGTGWSPLHF	TGTGCCAGCAGTTTCGGGACAGGGTGGTCACCCCTCCACTTT
TRBV20-1	TRBD1	few	TRBJ1-6	CSARDRLQGNSPLHF	TGCAGTGCTAGAGATCGATTACAGGGGAATTCACCCCTCCACTTT
TRBV7-2	-	-	TRBJ2-1	CASSLARPPISEHEQFF	TGTGCCAGCAGCTTAGCGCGCCCCCCGATTAGTGAGCATGAGCAGTTCTTC
TRBV15	-	-	TRBJ2-1	CATSRGEGQEQFF	TGTGCCACCAGCAGAGGAGAGGGGCAGGAGCAGTTCTTC
TRBV27	-	-	TRBJ1-2	CASSSVFLREGYGYTF	TGTGCCAGCAGTTCAGTATTCCTCAGGGAAGGGTATGGCTACACCTTC
TRBV7-2	-	once	TRBJ2-6	CASSPGHGGANVLTF	TGTGCCAGCAGCCCAGGGCATGGTGGGGCCAACGTCCTGACTTTC
TRBV11-2	-	few	TRBJ2-3	CASSLDLGEDTQYF	TGTGCCAGCAGCTTAGATCTGGGAGAAGATACGCAGTATTTT
TRBV2	-	-	TRBJ2-3	CASGGGLPPDTQYF	TGTGCCAGCGGCGGAGGACTACCTCCAGATACGCAGTATTTT
TRBV7-2	TRBD1	few	TRBJ2-3	CASSPQGANTDTQYF	TGTGCCAGCAGCCCACAGGGGGCTAACACAGATACGCAGTATTTT
TRBV4-3	-	-	TRBJ1-5	CASSQEVMWNQPQHF	TGCGCCAGCAGCCAAGAGGTGATGTGGAATCAGCCCCAGCATTTT
TRBV20-1	TRBD1	-	TRBJ2-7	CSAHPGTGIYEQYF	TGCAGTGCTCATCCCGGGACAGGGATCTACGAGCAGTACTTC
TRBV4-1	-	-	TRBJ1-6	CASSQGSNNSPLHF	TGCGCCAGCAGCCAAGGATCCAATAATTCACCCCTCCACTTT
TRBV15	-	-	TRBJ1-2	CATSRDNVGGYTF	TGTGCCACCAGCAGAGATAACGTGGGCGGCTACACCTTC
TRBV7-9	TRBD2	-	TRBJ2-1	CASSLGAGAGVGSYNEQFF	TGTGCCAGCAGCTTAGGAGCGGGGGCTGGCGTGGGCTCCTACAATGAGCAGTTCTTC
TRBV7-9	TRBD1	-	TRBJ1-5	CANPRTGKSNQPQHF	TGTGCCAACCCAAGGACAGGGAAAAGCAATCAGCCCCAGCATTTT
TRBV19	-	few	TRBJ1-1	CATSIRYGGTEAFF	TGTGCCACCTCGATCAGGTATGGGGGCACTGAAGCTTTCTTT
TRBV20-1	TRBD2	-	TRBJ2-7	CSASRGLAGLPNREQYF	TGCAGTGCTAGTCGGGGACTAGCGGGGTTGCCCAACCGGGAGCAGTACTTC
TRBV6-1	-	-	TRBJ1-2	CASTNQTSMYLCASRTGGYGYTF	-
TRBV20-1	TRBD2	-	TRBJ2-1	CSGPAGGNEQFF	TGCAGTGGGCCAGCGGGGGGTAATGAGCAGTTCTTC
TRBV7-2	-	few	TRBJ1-5	CASSLVAGKAQPQHF	TGTGCCAGCAGCTTAGTGGCAGGGAAGGCTCAGCCCCAGCATTTT
TRBV7-9	TRBD1	-	TRBJ1-1	CASANRGLYPEAFF	TGTGCCAGCGCAAACAGGGGGCTCTACCCTGAAGCTTTCTTT